The next 26 T cell receptor beta chains were all read from a single sample in a study of T cell repertoires in cytomegalovirus infection. Their antigen targets remain unknown. TCRdb re-derived calls from the reads in MiXCR, one entry per CDR3 protein. The sample has tens of thousands of distinct CDR3 sequences, approximately 36% seen once. Source material: PBMCs, sequenced either directly or after in vitro stimulation (not recorded which). These TCRs come from a human donor in good health (CMV status not recorded). Some clones in this sample may be carry-over from other donors' samples.

The V call is TRBV12-3 or TRBV12-4, the J call TRBJ1-3; D might be TRBD1 (5 bases). V gave up 5 bases and J gave up 2 bases, with 16 bases separating them. This CDR3 region has 16 residues. CDR3 sequence: CASSPRGGFAGNTIYF. The CDR3 DNA follows: TGTGCCAGCAGTCCACGGGGGGGTTTTGCTGGAAACACCATATATTTT.

The chain links TRBV7-2 to TRBJ2-5; D remains unclear. V was shortened by 8 bases and J by 4 bases, with 11 bases between the two germline ends. Germline V gene data show CDR1 as SGHTA and CDR2 as FQGNSA. The CDR3 sequence is 12 residues long. Here the CDR3 DNA reads TGTGCCAGCGGCGCTTCGGTAGAGACCCAGTACTTC. It encodes CASGASVETQYF.

The chain combines TRBV23-1 with TRBJ2-5; D is uncertain. TRBV23-1 is placed among ORFs of uncertain function. This CDR3 comprises 17 residues. Between the trimmed V and J ends, which lost 2 bases and 0 bases, there was a span of 16 bases. CDR3 sequence: CASSQPPGQKYQETQYF. The CDR3, as DNA: TGCGCCAGCAGTCAACCACCCGGGCAAAAGTACCAAGAGACCCAGTACTTC.

The J gene is TRBJ1-5, the V gene TRBV20-1, with D perhaps TRBD1 (6 bases). Trimming cost V 6 bases and J 4 bases, with 10 bases left between them. There are 12 residues in the CDR3. CDR1 DFQATT and CDR2 SNEGSKA come from the germline V gene (reference sequence). The CDR3 protein is CSAGDKNQPQHF. The DNA of the CDR3 is TGCAGTGCCGGGGACAAGAATCAGCCCCAGCATTTT.

The CDR3 region is CASSRGGRASTEAFF. Written as DNA, the CDR3 is TGTGCCAGCAGTCGGGGAGGACGGGCGAGCACTGAAGCTTTCTTT. The chain recombines TRBV6-5 with TRBJ1-1; no reliable D call. Trimming stripped 5 bases from V and 4 bases from J, with 17 bases between. The CDR3 covers 15 residues. Germline V gene sequence: CDR1 MNHEY, CDR2 SVGAGI.

This clonotype came up once. The chain has TRBV5-1 and TRBJ2-1; D gene uncertain. V gave up 2 bases and J gave up 4 bases, with 10 bases separating them. The CDR3 runs 14 residues. Germline V gives CDR1 SGHRS, CDR2 YFSETQ. DNA for the CDR3: TGCGCCAGCAGCTTTAATGGACCTTACAATGAGCAGTTCTTC. Translating it yields CASSFNGPYNEQFF.

The chain couples TRBV7-2 to TRBJ2-7, with a weak D call TRBD1 (7 bases). This CDR3 has 15 residues. The germline V gene has CDR1 SGHTA and CDR2 FQGNSA. Trimming shortened V by 2 bases and J by 1 base, and 12 bases separated the two germline ends. CDR3 amino acids: CASSLRAGGSYEQYF. The CDR3 bases are TGTGCCAGCAGCTTACGGGCAGGGGGGTCCTACGAGCAGTACTTC.

The chain uses TRBV6-6 and TRBJ2-1, with TRBD2 identical over 11 bases. This CDR3 is 16 amino acids long. Germline loops: CDR1 MNHNY, CDR2 SVGAGI (reference sequence). V lost 6 bases, J lost 7 bases, and 11 bases stayed unmatched. CDR3 DNA sequence: TGTGCCAGCAGACCCCCGGGGACTAGCGGAACTAATGAGCAGTTCTTC. It codes for CASRPPGTSGTNEQFF.

The CDR3, as DNA: TGTGCCAGCAGCTCGAGGGGAGACGGCACCAGCACTGAAGCTTTCTTT. Encoded protein: CASSSRGDGTSTEAFF. The rearrangement uses TRBV7-2 and TRBJ1-1, with D possibly being TRBD1 (5 bases). The V end was cut by 4 bases, the J end by 4 bases, with 19 bases between. This CDR3 comprises 16 residues. CDR1 SGHTA and CDR2 FQGNSA come from the germline V gene.

This clonotype has a count of ten or more. V gene TRBV7-2 combines with J gene TRBJ1-2, with 9 bases aligning to TRBD1. This CDR3 spans 15 amino acids. Trimming took 5 bases from V and 6 from J; bases not matched to a gene: 10. Germline CDR1 and CDR2: SGHTA and FQGNSA. The CDR3 loop reads CASSLNRGLTDGYTF. CDR3 sequence (DNA): TGTGCCAGCAGCCTTAACAGGGGGCTTACCGATGGCTACACCTTC.

The rearrangement uses TRBV4-1 and TRBJ2-7, with 7 bases matching TRBD1. The CDR3 has 14 amino acids. Germline V gene lookup returns CDR1 MGHRA and CDR2 YSYEKL. The trim removed 4 bases at V and 1 base at J, leaving 4 bases unmatched. The DNA of the CDR3 is TGCGCCAGCAGCCCTCAGGGGGTATCCTACGAGCAGTACTTC. Its translation: CASSPQGVSYEQYF.

The rearrangement uses TRBV6-5 and TRBJ2-7, with D possibly TRBD2 on 5 matching bases. The CDR3 is 13 residues long. Germline V gene data show CDR1 as MNHEY and CDR2 as SVGAGI. V lost 8 bases and J lost 0, with 11 bases in between. The chain's CDR3 is CASGRTASYEQYF. As DNA, the CDR3 is TGTGCCAGCGGGAGAACGGCCTCCTACGAGCAGTACTTC.

Only a few counts were recorded for this clonotype. The chain joins TRBV19 to TRBJ2-4, with 9 bases identical to TRBD2. CDR1 is LNHDA, CDR2 SQIVND, per germline (reference sequence). J gave up 3 bases and V 6 bases, and 9 bases lay outside the gene matches. The CDR3 loop spans 16 amino acids. The CDR3 nucleotides read TGTGCCAGTAGGATTAGCGGGGGAGCCAACAAAAACATTCAGTACTTC. Its protein product is CASRISGGANKNIQYF.

At least ten counts were recorded for this clonotype. V gene TRBV7-6 combines with J gene TRBJ1-1, with D uncertain. This CDR3 is built from 13 residues. Germline lookup yields CDR1 SGHVS and CDR2 FNYEAQ. Trimming took 5 bases from V and 5 from J, leaving 12 bases between them. The CDR3, as DNA: TGTGCCAGCAGCCCGATCAAGAGAACTGAAGCTTTCTTT. It is translated as CASSPIKRTEAFF.

This chain links TRBV12-3 or TRBV12-4 with TRBJ1-4; possible D gene TRBD1, 6 bases. The CDR3 sequence is 17 residues long. V gave up 5 bases and J gave up 3 bases, with 19 bases separating them. CDR3 sequence (DNA): TGTGCCAGCAGTCCGCTACCGGGGGGGCCGGCTAATGAAAAACTGTTTTTT. Translated: CASSPLPGGPANEKLFF.

This clonotype was seen more than once but under ten times. The rearrangement joins TRBV5-1 to TRBJ2-3, with 10 bases that match TRBD1. The CDR3 runs 20 residues. The germline V gene encodes CDR1 SGHRS and CDR2 YFSETQ. Trimming cost V 2 bases and J 0 bases; bases outside gene matches: 15. The DNA of the CDR3 is TGCGCCAGCAGCTTCTCACTCCGACCGGGACAGGGGACAAGCACAGATACGCAGTATTTT. It encodes CASSFSLRPGQGTSTDTQYF. Combining the CDR3 with reference TRBV5-1 and TRBJ2-3 gives the whole variable domain KAGVTQTPRYLIKTRGQQVTLSCSPISGHRSVSWYQQTPGQGLQFLFEYFSETQRNKGNFPGRFSGRQFSNSRSEMNVSTLELGDSALYLCASSFSLRPGQGTSTDTQYFGPGTRLTVL.

This clonotype was counted a few times. The gene calls are TRBV11-2 and TRBJ2-1, with 8 bases lining up with TRBD2. The CDR3 runs 18 residues. J gave up 4 bases and V 5 bases, and 16 bases lay outside the gene matches. Germline V gene data show CDR1 as SGHAT and CDR2 as FQNNGV. CDR3 in DNA: TGTGCCAGCAGCCTCAACTCACCCGGACTAGCTTCGTACAATGAGCAGTTCTTC. Residues: CASSLNSPGLASYNEQFF.

This clonotype is medium-sized (0.01 to 0.1%). The V call is TRBV15, the J call TRBJ2-1; TRBD2 is a possible D gene (6 bases). Per the germline V gene, CDR1 is LNHNV and CDR2 is YYDKDF (reference sequence). V was pared by 1 base and J by 8 bases, with 15 bases between. CDR3 length: 15 residues. CDR3 bases: TGTGCCACCAGCAGAGGACTAGGTTCGTCAGATGAGCAGTTCTTC. Amino acids: CATSRGLGSSDEQFF.

This clonotype has only a few counts. V and J are TRBV2 and TRBJ1-2, with D unclear. The V end lost 8 bases, the J end lost 8 bases, and 12 bases lay between the germline ends. CDR1 is SNHLY and CDR2 is FYNNEI in the germline V gene. The CDR3 runs to 11 residues. The CDR3 loop is CASGFQEGYTF. The DNA of the CDR3 is TGTGCCAGCGGGTTCCAGGAGGGCTACACCTTC.

V usage is TRBV27 and J usage is TRBJ2-2; D gene uncertain. V was pared by 4 bases and J by 2 bases, with 11 bases between. The CDR3 is 15 amino acids. CDR1 is MNHEY, CDR2 SMNVEV, per germline (reference sequence). The CDR3 DNA follows: TGTGCCAGCAGTTACGGCGCCTATAACACCGGGGAGCTGTTTTTT. Translation: CASSYGAYNTGELFF.

This clonotype has only a few counts. The chain has TRBV7-9 and TRBJ1-1; no reliable D call. V was trimmed by 5 bases and J by 1 base, leaving 11 bases between them. The CDR3 is 14 amino acids. Germline V lookup: CDR1 SEHNR, CDR2 FQNEAQ (reference sequence). The CDR3 loop reads CASSADGPNTEAFF. Here the CDR3 DNA reads TGTGCCAGCAGCGCAGACGGACCGAACACTGAAGCTTTCTTT.

V and J are TRBV4-1 and TRBJ2-7; tentatively, D is TRBD1 (6 bases). The germline gives CDR1 MGHRA, CDR2 YSYEKL. The CDR3 contains 15 residues. Trimming took 3 bases from V and 3 from J, leaving 15 bases between them. CDR3 residues: CASSQNPNRVYEQYF. CDR3 DNA sequence: TGCGCCAGCAGCCAGAACCCCAACAGGGTCTACGAGCAGTACTTC.

This clonotype was detected a few times. The J gene is TRBJ2-2, the V gene TRBV6-2 or TRBV6-3; D remains unclear. CDR1 is MNHEY, CDR2 SVGEGT, per germline. V lost 7 bases and J 2 bases, leaving 5 bases between the germline ends. The CDR3 spans 12 residues. CDR3 in DNA: TGTGCCAGCACTCTAAACACCGGGGAGCTGTTTTTT. Its translation: CASTLNTGELFF.

This clonotype was picked up many times. This chain joins TRBV7-6 and TRBJ2-2, with D tentatively TRBD1 (6 bases). V was trimmed by 5 bases and J by 3 bases, leaving 16 bases between them. CDR1 and CDR2 (germline): SGHVS, FNYEAQ. The length of the CDR3 is 16 residues. The CDR3 DNA follows: TGTGCCAGCAGCCACTGGACAGCTCGGCACACCGGGGAGCTGTTTTTT. Translation: CASSHWTARHTGELFF.

This clonotype was recorded a few times. The chain joins TRBV20-1 to TRBJ2-3, with D perhaps being TRBD1 or TRBD2 (5 bases each). The length of the CDR3 is 14 residues. Trimming shortened V by 0 bases and J by 4 bases, and 11 bases separated the two germline ends. The germline gives CDR1 DFQATT, CDR2 SNEGSKA (reference sequence). CDR3 amino acids: CSARDPGTADTQYF. The DNA of the CDR3 is TGCAGTGCTAGAGATCCAGGGACGGCAGATACGCAGTATTTT.

The chain links TRBV5-1 to TRBJ2-1; D is unclear. V was pared by 0 bases and J by 4 bases, with 11 bases between. The CDR3 totals 15 residues. CDR1 and CDR2 from the germline V gene are SGHRS and YFSETQ. CDR3 DNA sequence: TGCGCCAGCAGCTTGGTGACCAACCAGTACAATGAGCAGTTCTTC. The encoded protein is CASSLVTNQYNEQFF.